Reported below is one T cell receptor beta chain. Its antigen is still unknown. The CDR3 totals 14 residues. Germline V CDR1 and CDR2: SQVTM, ANQGSEA. Trimming shortened V by 5 bases and J by 1 base, and 11 bases separated the two germline ends. This specimen belongs to a study of cytomegalovirus exposure and HLA in healthy donors. Study-level results: The study recorded fewer than 200 TCR beta chains that were cytomegalovirus-associated. Confirmation in vitro established that three CMV-associated chains were specific for CMV antigens. In a later analysis, first-cohort TCR clusters were found to tend to co-occur in the 120 validation repertoires. Most TCR sequences were uncommon, yet certain public TCRs appeared in many donors.

Clones were read by immunoSEQ multiplex PCR, and TCRdb kept only the in-frame ones, dropping some. The sample carries approximately 230,000 clones, more than 75% recorded once. The V gene is TRBV29-1, the J gene TRBJ2-2, with D possibly TRBD1 on 6 matching bases. The TCR originated in a man aged 18 to 29 in good health and CMV-seropositive. What was sequenced was PBMCs. The CDR3 DNA reads as TGCAGCGTTACGGACAGCCAGAACACCGGGGAGCTGTTTTTT. Its translation: CSVTDSQNTGELFF.